Detailed here is one T cell receptor beta chain. Its antigen is undetermined. The repertoire was sequenced with immunoSEQ multiplex PCR; TCRdb's copy has only in-frame clones and lacks some. The sample has approximately 60,000 clones; just under 85% are singletons. The data were obtained in a study of radiotherapy plus CTLA-4 blockade in lung cancer. Points from the study as a whole: Tumor-origin TCR clones grew in blood after radiotherapy plus ipilimumab.

Those with chemo-refractory metastatic non-small-cell lung cancer were treated with focal radiation combined with CTLA-4 blockade using ipilimumab. Trimming shortened V by 1 base and J by 3 bases, and 4 bases separated the two germline ends. Per the germline V gene, CDR1 is SGHAT and CDR2 is FQNNGV. The CDR3 runs to 12 residues. The sample here was peripheral blood, taken from a patient treated with radiotherapy plus ipilimumab. The source of this sequence is a human donor with non-small cell lung cancer whose response to radiotherapy plus ipilimumab could not be evaluated. This sequence joins TRBV11-2 and TRBJ2-7; D is undetermined. The CDR3: CASSLGSYEQYF. CDR3 nucleotides: TGTGCCAGCAGCTTAGGGAGCTACGAGCAGTACTTC.